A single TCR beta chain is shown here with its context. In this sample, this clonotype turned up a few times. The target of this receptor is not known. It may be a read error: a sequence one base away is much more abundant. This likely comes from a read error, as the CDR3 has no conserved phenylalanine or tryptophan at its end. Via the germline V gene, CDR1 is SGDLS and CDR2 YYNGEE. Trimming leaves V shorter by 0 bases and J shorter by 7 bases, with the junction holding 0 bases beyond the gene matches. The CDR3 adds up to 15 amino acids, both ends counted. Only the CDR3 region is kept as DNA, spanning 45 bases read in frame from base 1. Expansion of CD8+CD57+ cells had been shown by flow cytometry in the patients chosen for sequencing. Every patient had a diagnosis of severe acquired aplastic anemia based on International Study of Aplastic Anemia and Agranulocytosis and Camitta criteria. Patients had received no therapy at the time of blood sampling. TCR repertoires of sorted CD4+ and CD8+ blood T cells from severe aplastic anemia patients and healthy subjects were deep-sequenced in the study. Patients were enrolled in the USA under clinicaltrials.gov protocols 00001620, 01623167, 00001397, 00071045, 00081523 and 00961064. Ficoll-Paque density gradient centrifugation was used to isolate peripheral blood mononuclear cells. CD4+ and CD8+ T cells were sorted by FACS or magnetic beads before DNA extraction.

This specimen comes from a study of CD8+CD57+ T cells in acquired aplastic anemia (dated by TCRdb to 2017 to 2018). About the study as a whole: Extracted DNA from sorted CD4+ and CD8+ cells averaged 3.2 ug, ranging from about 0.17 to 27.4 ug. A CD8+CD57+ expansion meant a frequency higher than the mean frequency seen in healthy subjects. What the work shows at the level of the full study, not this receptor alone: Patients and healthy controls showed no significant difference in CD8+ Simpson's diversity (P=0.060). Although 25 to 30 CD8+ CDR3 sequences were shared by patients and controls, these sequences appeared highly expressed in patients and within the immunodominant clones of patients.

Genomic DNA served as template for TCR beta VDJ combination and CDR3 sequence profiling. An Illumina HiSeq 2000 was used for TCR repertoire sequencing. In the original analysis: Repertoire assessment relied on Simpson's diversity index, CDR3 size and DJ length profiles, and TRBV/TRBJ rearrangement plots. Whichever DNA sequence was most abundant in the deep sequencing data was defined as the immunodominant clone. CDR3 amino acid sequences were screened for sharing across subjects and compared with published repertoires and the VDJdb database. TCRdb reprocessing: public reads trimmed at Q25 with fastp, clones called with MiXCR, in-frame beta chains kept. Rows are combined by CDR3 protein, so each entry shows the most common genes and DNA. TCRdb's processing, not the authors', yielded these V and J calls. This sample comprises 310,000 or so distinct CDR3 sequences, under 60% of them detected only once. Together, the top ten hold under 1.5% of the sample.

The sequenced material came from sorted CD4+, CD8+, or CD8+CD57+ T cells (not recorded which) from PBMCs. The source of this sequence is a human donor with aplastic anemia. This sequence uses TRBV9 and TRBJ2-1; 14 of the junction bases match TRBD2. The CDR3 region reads CASSVGTSGGNEQFL. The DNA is TGTGCCAGCAGCGTAGGGACTAGCGGGGGGAATGAGCAGTTCCTC.